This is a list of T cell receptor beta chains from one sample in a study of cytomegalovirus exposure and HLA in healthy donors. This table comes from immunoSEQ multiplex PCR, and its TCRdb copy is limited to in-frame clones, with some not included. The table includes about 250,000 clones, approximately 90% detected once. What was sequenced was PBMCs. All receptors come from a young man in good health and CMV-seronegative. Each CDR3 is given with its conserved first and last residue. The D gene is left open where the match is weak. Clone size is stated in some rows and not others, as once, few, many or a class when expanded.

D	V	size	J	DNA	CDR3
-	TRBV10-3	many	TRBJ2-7	TGTGCCATCAGTGATTGGAGGGGAGGGGGCTACGAGCAGTACTTC	CAISDWRGGGYEQYF
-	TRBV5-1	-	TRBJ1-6	TGCGCCAGCAGCTCCGATATTGCAGGGGTCTTTTCGTCCTATAATTCACCCCTCCACTTT	CASSSDIAGVFSSYNSPLHF
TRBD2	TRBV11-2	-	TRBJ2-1	TGTGCCAGCAGCTTAGGCGGGGGGGGATACGAGCAGTTCTTC	CASSLGGGGYEQFF
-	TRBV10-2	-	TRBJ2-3	TGCGCCAGCTACCCCAGGGGAGACCCAGATACGCAGTATTTT	CASYPRGDPDTQYF
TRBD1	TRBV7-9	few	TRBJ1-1	TGTGCCAGCAGGGAGGGGGCAGCTTTCTTT	CASREGAAFF
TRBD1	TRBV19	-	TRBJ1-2	TGTGCCACCACCCGGGACAGCTATGGCTACACCTTC	CATTRDSYGYTF
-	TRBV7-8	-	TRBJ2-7	TGTGCCAGCACTCACGATGCGGGATCCTACGAGCAGTACTTC	CASTHDAGSYEQYF
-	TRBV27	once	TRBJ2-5	TGTGCCAGCAGTTCGTTAGCGGAAATCCAAGAGACCCAGTACTTC	CASSSLAEIQETQYF
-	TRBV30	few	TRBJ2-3	TGTGCCTGGAGCGACCATGAGGGAATCACGCAGTATTTT	CAWSDHEGITQYF
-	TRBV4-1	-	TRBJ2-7	TGCGCCAGCAGCCAAGTATTAACCAGAAACTACGAGCAGTACTTC	CASSQVLTRNYEQYF
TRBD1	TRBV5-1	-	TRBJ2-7	TGCGCCAGCAGCTTGGGTTTCGGGACAGGGACCCACGAGCAGTACTTC	CASSLGFGTGTHEQYF
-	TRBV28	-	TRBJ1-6	TGTGCCAGCAGTTTATTCTCCAGGGATTCACCCCTCCACTTT	CASSLFSRDSPLHF
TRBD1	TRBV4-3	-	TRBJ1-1	TGCGCCAGCAGCCAAGAATTCGGGACAGACCTGAACACTGAAGCTTTCTTT	CASSQEFGTDLNTEAFF
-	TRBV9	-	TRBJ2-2	TGTGCCAGCAGCGTAGCAGGCGGGGAGCTGTTTTTT	CASSVAGGELFF
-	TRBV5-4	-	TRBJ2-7	TGTGCCAGCAGCTTGCTCCTGACTAGGGGTTACGAGCAGTACTTC	CASSLLLTRGYEQYF
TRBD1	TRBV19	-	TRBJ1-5	TGTGCCAGTAGTATAGGGGAGACAGGGGTCTATAGCAATCAGCCCCAGCATTTT	CASSIGETGVYSNQPQHF